Below, one TCR beta chain is given with its context. The V gene's germline CDR1 is SGHRS and CDR2 YFSETQ. This CDR3 spans 14 amino acids. V lost 3 bases, J lost 3 bases, and 10 bases lay in between. The data are from a study of control samples from healthy donors and cancer patients. Some clones are missing from TCRdb's copy, which holds only in-frame ones; the method was immunoSEQ multiplex PCR. This table holds 79,000 or so clones, 85% to 90% found once. The sequencing sample was made of PBMCs. The source is a woman in her forties or fifties with colorectal cancer. This sequence joins TRBV5-1 and TRBJ1-3, with a weak D call TRBD1 (6 bases). The CDR3 nucleotides read TGCGCCAGCAGCTACGGAGGGGGTGGAAACACCATATATTTT. Translating it yields CASSYGGGGNTIYF.